This T cell receptor (beta chain) was found in a study of blood T cell repertoires in COVID-19. In the authors' methods: Estimated nucleated cell counts came from reference gene primer amplification. Assay used: immunoSEQ multiplex PCR; TCRdb lists only in-frame clones, some missing. V and J calls and clone size are given by that table; D and trimming were obtained from the DNA. The data hold more than 200,000 clones, with approximately 88% observed a single time. The sequenced sample consisted of PBMCs or T cells enriched from blood (not recorded which). This clonotype was obtained from a woman aged 30 to 39 who had been exposed to COVID-19.

CDR3 sequence: CAISRPPRGNEQFF. In DNA, the CDR3 is TGTGCCATCAGCCGACCCCCACGGGGCAATGAGCAGTTCTTC. The chain is built from TRBV10-3 and TRBJ2-1, with D maybe TRBD2 (5 bases). In germline, CDR1 is ENHRY, CDR2 SYGVKD. Trimming pared 6 bases from V and 6 bases from J, leaving 15 bases between. This CDR3 contains 14 residues.